The clone carrying this TCR beta chain was counted once. The antigen remains unidentified. The sample comes from a study of shared clonotypes between healthy human individuals. General study findings and limits: Memory subsets had estimated richness that was generally smaller than that of naive subsets. Clonotype sharing across several donors was observed for around 5% of naive CD4 clonotypes.

The assay was immunoSEQ multiplex PCR, and TCRdb's table has in-frame clones only and misses some. The sample lists about 1 million clones; roughly 70% were seen once. Donors comprised healthy HIV-negative adults lacking recent acute infections or vaccinations. The clonotype originates from a man aged 18 to 29 in good health. The specimen sequenced was memory CD4+ T cells sorted from blood. The subset here: CD45RA-negative fraction.

The CDR3 sequence is CASSPRRQANGEQYF. CDR3 sequence (DNA): TGTGCCAGCAGTCCACGAAGACAGGCCAATGGGGAGCAGTACTTC. The chain joins TRBV27 to TRBJ2-7; weak D call: TRBD1 (6 bases). The CDR3 covers 15 residues. From germline, CDR1 is MNHEY and CDR2 SMNVEV (reference sequence). V lost 5 bases to trimming and J lost 7 bases, with 21 bases between them.